This T cell receptor (beta chain) was captured in a study of early stage breast cancer tumors. For the study at large: Most invasive tumors, about 70% of the 16, were ER+/PR+/HER2-. The ER+/PR+/HER2- tumors included roughly eight ductal and a handful of lobular carcinomas. The study's findings and limits: Tumor and normal breast were distinguished via blood comparison in most of the 16 patients. Commonly generated sequences made up most enriched TCRB sequences shared between patients.

In the case of this clone: Antigen unknown.

Assay: immunoSEQ multiplex PCR; the TCRdb copy retains only in-frame clones and omits some. The table shows fewer than 50,000 clones, with about two thirds occurring only once. The trim removed 5 bases at V and 4 bases at J, leaving 8 bases unmatched. This CDR3 is 16 amino acids long. Germline V CDR1 and CDR2: SEHNR, FQNEAQ (reference sequence). The sequencing input was blood. This TCR was recovered from a person aged 45-60 years with breast cancer. The V gene is TRBV7-9, the J gene TRBJ2-7, with 13 bases matching TRBD2. The CDR3 region has the DNA TGTGCCAGCAGCCCCGCGGGACTAGCGGGGACGTACGAGCAGTACTTC. It yields the protein CASSPAGLAGTYEQYF.